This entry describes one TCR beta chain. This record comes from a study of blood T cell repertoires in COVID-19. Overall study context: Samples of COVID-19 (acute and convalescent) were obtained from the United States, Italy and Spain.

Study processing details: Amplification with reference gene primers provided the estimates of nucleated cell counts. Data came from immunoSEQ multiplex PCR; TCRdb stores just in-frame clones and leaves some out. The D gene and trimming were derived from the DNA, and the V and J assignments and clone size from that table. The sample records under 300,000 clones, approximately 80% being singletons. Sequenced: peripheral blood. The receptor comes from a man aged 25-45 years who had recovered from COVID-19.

As DNA, the CDR3 is TGTGCCAGCAGCCCGGCGGCTAACTCGATGACCGGGGAGCTGTTTTTT. Amino acid sequence: CASSPAANSMTGELFF. The rearrangement uses TRBV5-4 and TRBJ2-2, with unresolved D. The germline V gene has CDR1 SGHNT and CDR2 YYREEE (reference sequence). V shed 4 bases and J shed 5 bases, with 18 bases lying between them. There are 16 residues in the CDR3.